Following are 8 T cell receptor beta chains from one sample sequenced in a study of T cell changes during pregnancy in multiple sclerosis. Only in-frame clones appear in the TCRdb table, and some are missing; sequencing was by immunoSEQ multiplex PCR. The table shows approximately 130,000 clones, with around 95% occurring only once. Sample: peripheral blood, taken after pregnancy. These receptors all come from a female donor with multiple sclerosis, enrolled in a pregnancy study.

V gene TRBV5-1 combines with J gene TRBJ1-2; TRBD1 matches at 11 bases. The junction had 7 bases not matched to a gene; V was cut back by 0 bases and J by 6 bases. The CDR3 length is 16 residues. CDR1 is SGHRS and CDR2 is YFSETQ in the germline V gene. As DNA, the CDR3 is TGCGCCAGCAGCTTGGCAGGGACAGGGGGATTGGATGGCTACACCTTC. It specifies CASSLAGTGGLDGYTF.

The chain carries TRBV28 and TRBJ2-7; 9 positions agree with TRBD1. CDR3 length equals 15 residues. The ends lost 6 bases at V and 5 bases at J; junction bases unmatched: 11. Germline V gene sequence: CDR1 MDHEN, CDR2 SYDVKM. The CDR3 spells CASSLKGTGLDEQYF. CDR3 DNA: TGTGCCAGCAGCCTCAAGGGGACAGGGCTCGACGAGCAGTACTTC.

This clone was counted a single time. This chain links TRBV6-5 with TRBJ2-6; a weak D match, TRBD2 (6 bases). This CDR3 is built from 16 residues. The germline CDR1 and CDR2 sequences are MNHEY and SVGAGI. V shed 1 base and J shed 0 bases, with 7 bases lying between them. The CDR3 loop is CASSYLGGSGANVLTF. CDR3 nucleotides: TGTGCCAGCAGTTACTTGGGGGGCTCTGGGGCCAACGTCCTGACTTTC.

The chain carries TRBV5-6 and TRBJ2-7, with D perhaps matching TRBD2 (6 bases). The germline V gene encodes CDR1 SGHDT and CDR2 YYEEEE. There are 12 residues in the CDR3. Trimming removed 2 bases at V and 10 bases at J, with 13 bases between. CDR3 in DNA: TGTGCCAGCAGCTTAATCGGGACTGAACAGTACTTC. It yields the protein CASSLIGTEQYF.

This chain links TRBV27 with TRBJ2-2; 9 bases match TRBD1. Germline V gene data show CDR1 as MNHEY and CDR2 as SMNVEV (reference sequence). The CDR3 sequence is 17 residues long. V lost 10 bases, J lost 4 bases, and 16 bases stayed unmatched. The chain's CDR3 is CATSTVGTGRFTGELFF. The CDR3 region has the DNA TGTGCCACTTCGACAGTCGGGACAGGGAGGTTCACCGGGGAGCTGTTTTTT.

The chain joins TRBV21-1 to TRBJ1-1; the listed D gene, TRBD1, was not tested against the DNA. TRBV21-1 represents a pseudogene. The CDR3 has 14 amino acids. The DNA for the CDR3 is TGTGCCAGCAACCCGGACAGGGTGCACACTGAAGCTTTCTTT. Amino acids: CASNPDRVHTEAFF.

The V call is TRBV30, the J call TRBJ1-5; D uncertain. Germline V gene data show CDR1 as GTSNPN and CDR2 as SVGIG (reference sequence). The CDR3 is 12 amino acids. Between the trimmed V and J ends, which lost 2 bases and 7 bases, there was a span of 9 bases. CDR3 sequence reads: CAWSPSQQPQHF. CDR3 coding DNA: TGTGCCTGGAGTCCATCCCAACAGCCCCAGCATTTT.

The rearrangement uses TRBV7-6 and TRBJ2-3; 12 positions agree with TRBD2. Trimming took 5 bases from V and 0 from J; bases not matched to a gene: 3. Germline CDR1 SGHVS, CDR2 FNYEAQ. The CDR3 spans 16 residues. The CDR3 spells CASSKGTSGSTDTQYF. CDR3 DNA: TGTGCCAGCAGCAAAGGGACTAGCGGGAGCACAGATACGCAGTATTTT. The full variable domain, with the rest looked up from reference TRBV7-6 and TRBJ2-3, is GAGVSQSPRYKVTKRGQDVALRCDPISGHVSLYWYRQALGQGPEFLTYFNYEAQQDKSGLPNDRFSAERPEGSISTLTIQRTEQRDSAMYRCASSKGTSGSTDTQYFGPGTRLTVL.